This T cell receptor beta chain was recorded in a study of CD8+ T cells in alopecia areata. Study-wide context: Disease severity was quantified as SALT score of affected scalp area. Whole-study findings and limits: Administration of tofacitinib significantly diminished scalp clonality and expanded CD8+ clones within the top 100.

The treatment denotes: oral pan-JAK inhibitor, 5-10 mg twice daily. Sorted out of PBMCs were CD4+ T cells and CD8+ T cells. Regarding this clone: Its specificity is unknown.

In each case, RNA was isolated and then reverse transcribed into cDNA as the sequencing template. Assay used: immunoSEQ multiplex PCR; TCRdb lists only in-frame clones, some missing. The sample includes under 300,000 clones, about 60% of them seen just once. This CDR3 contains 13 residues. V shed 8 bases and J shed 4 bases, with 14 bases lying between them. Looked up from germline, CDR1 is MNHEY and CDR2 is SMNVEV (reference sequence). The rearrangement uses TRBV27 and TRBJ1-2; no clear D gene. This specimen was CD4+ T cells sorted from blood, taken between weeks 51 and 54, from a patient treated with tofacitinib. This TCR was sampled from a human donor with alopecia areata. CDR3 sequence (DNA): TGTGCCAGCCCAAGCGGAACGTCCTATGGCTACACCTTC. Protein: CASPSGTSYGYTF.